Each of the 23 T cell receptor beta chains below was sequenced from the same sample in a study of blood T cell repertoires in COVID-19. This table comes from immunoSEQ multiplex PCR, and its TCRdb copy is limited to in-frame clones, with some not included. The table lists around 310,000 clones, 90% of them singletons. Sequenced material: peripheral blood. Receptors were obtained from a woman aged 35 to 49 with COVID-19, enrolled during active disease.

J is TRBJ2-1 and V is TRBV5-1, with TRBD2 matching over 14 bases. Per germline, CDR1 SGHRS and CDR2 YFSETQ. V lost 0 bases and J lost 14; bases outside the gene matches: 4. This CDR3 contains 14 residues. The CDR3 protein is CASSLGLAGGHKFF. The CDR3 DNA sequence: TGCGCCAGCAGCTTGGGACTAGCGGGAGGGCATAAGTTCTTC.

The chain is built from TRBV10-3 and TRBJ2-7; tentatively, D is TRBD1 (5 bases). The CDR3 extends over 14 amino acids. V was pared by 0 bases and J by 3 bases, with 9 bases between. From germline, CDR1 is ENHRY and CDR2 SYGVKD. CDR3 residues: CAISESSTDYEQYF. CDR3 coding DNA: TGTGCCATCAGTGAGTCCTCGACAGACTACGAGCAGTACTTC.

The rearrangement joins TRBV5-6 to TRBJ1-5; 11 nucleotides agree with TRBD1. In germline, CDR1 is SGHDT, CDR2 YYEEEE. The CDR3 contains 15 residues. Trimming at V came to 0 bases and at J to 9 bases, leaving 5 bases not matched to a gene. The CDR3 region is CASSLGGQGEGPQHF. The CDR3 coding sequence is TGTGCCAGCAGCTTGGGGGGACAGGGGGAAGGGCCCCAGCATTTT.

The chain uses TRBV30 and TRBJ2-7; the match to TRBD1 covers 7 bases. Per the germline V gene, CDR1 is GTSNPN and CDR2 is SVGIG (reference sequence). The CDR3 totals 15 residues. J lost 5 bases, V lost 5 bases, and 15 bases had no gene match. The CDR3 DNA sequence: TGTGCCTGGGATCCCGGCACAGGGGCCAGGGACGAGCAGTACTTC. As protein: CAWDPGTGARDEQYF.

The rearrangement joins TRBV28 to TRBJ1-1; D perhaps matches TRBD1 (6 bases). The ends were cut back, 8 bases at V and 0 bases at J, with 10 bases in the middle. The CDR3 covers 13 residues. Germline CDR1 and CDR2: MDHEN and SYDVKM. The CDR3 nucleotides read TGTGCCAGCGGGGGCAGGATGAACACTGAAGCTTTCTTT. As protein: CASGGRMNTEAFF.

This chain links TRBV4-3 with TRBJ2-1; possibly TRBD2 for D (6 bases). This CDR3 has 13 residues. The germline gives CDR1 LGHNA, CDR2 YSLEER. The germline V and J ends were trimmed by 3 bases and 7 bases, with 10 bases remaining between them. The chain's CDR3 is CASSHGGYNEQFF. For the CDR3, the DNA is TGCGCCAGCAGCCACGGGGGTTATAATGAGCAGTTCTTC.

The count of this clone is one. The J gene is TRBJ2-1, the V gene TRBV12-3 or TRBV12-4; D not resolved. The CDR3 sequence is 11 residues long. V was clipped by 5 bases and J by 7 bases, with 6 bases between them. This CDR3 is CASSPQNEQFF. CDR3 bases: TGTGCCAGCAGTCCCCAGAATGAGCAGTTCTTC.

The chain couples TRBV28 to TRBJ2-7, with 7 nucleotides matching TRBD2. V was clipped by 3 bases and J by 3 bases; unmatched bases: 5. Germline V gene data show CDR1 as MDHEN and CDR2 as SYDVKM. The CDR3 is 14 residues long. DNA for the CDR3: TGTGCCAGCAGTTTTGGGGGGGTACTCTACGAGCAGTACTTC. It codes for CASSFGGVLYEQYF.

The V call is TRBV9, the J call TRBJ1-4; no clear D. Trimming removed 0 bases at V and 2 bases at J, with 5 bases between. Germline CDR1 and CDR2: SGDLS and YYNGEE. The CDR3 loop spans 14 amino acids. In DNA, the CDR3 is TGTGCCAGCAGCGTAGACTATACTAATGAAAAACTGTTTTTT. It encodes CASSVDYTNEKLFF.

The rearrangement links TRBV12-5 to TRBJ2-1; 7 positions match TRBD2. The V segment lost 2 bases and the J segment 10 bases; nucleotides outside the gene matches: 14. This CDR3 contains 16 residues. CDR1 and CDR2 (germline): LGHNT, FRNRAP. CDR3 sequence: CASGLRGLAGVEEQFF. CDR3 DNA sequence: TGTGCTAGTGGTTTGCGGGGACTGGCGGGAGTAGAAGAGCAGTTCTTC.

This rearrangement joins TRBV6-5 to TRBJ2-5, with D possibly TRBD2 on 6 matching bases. Per the germline V gene, CDR1 is MNHEY and CDR2 is SVGAGI. CDR3 length equals 14 residues. V was shortened by 10 bases and J by 4 bases, with 19 bases between the two germline ends. CDR3 sequence reads: CATTPAGFLETQYF. The CDR3 nucleotides read TGTGCCACTACACCGGCGGGGTTCCTAGAGACCCAGTACTTC.

This CDR3 is CASSPTTRGGATNEKLFF. CDR3 sequence (DNA): TGTGCCAGCAGCCCCACAACGAGGGGAGGGGCAACTAATGAAAAACTGTTTTTT. The rearrangement uses TRBV7-9 and TRBJ1-4; D is possibly TRBD1 (5 bases). The CDR3 is 18 amino acids. Trimming stripped 5 bases from V and 0 bases from J, with 19 bases between. Germline V lookup: CDR1 SEHNR, CDR2 FQNEAQ (reference sequence).

The chain links TRBV24-1 to TRBJ2-7; D is uncertain. Germline V gene lookup returns CDR1 KGHDR and CDR2 SFDVKD. With 5 bases removed from V and 1 base from J, the gap between germline ends came to 5 bases. The CDR3 runs to 12 residues. The CDR3 bases are TGTGCCACCAGTGGCACATCCTACGAGCAGTACTTC. Protein product: CATSGTSYEQYF.

As regards this clone: Other nucleotide sequences from this sample produce the same CDR3. The DNA of the CDR3 is TGTGCCTGGAGTGTACTGGCAGGGGGGGAGACCCAGTACTTC. As protein: CAWSVLAGGETQYF. V gene TRBV30 combines with J gene TRBJ2-5, with D perhaps TRBD1 (7 bases). Trimming took 0 bases from V and 5 from J, leaving 13 bases between them. CDR3 length equals 14 residues. Germline V gene lookup returns CDR1 GTSNPN and CDR2 SVGIG (reference sequence).

The J gene is TRBJ2-5, the V gene TRBV4-1, with 15 bases identical to TRBD2. The V segment lost 1 base and the J segment 9 bases; nucleotides outside the gene matches: 6. This CDR3 has 16 amino acids. From germline, CDR1 is MGHRA and CDR2 YSYEKL. CDR3 amino acids: CASSQGTSGRERAQYF. CDR3 in DNA: TGCGCCAGCAGCCAAGGGACTAGCGGGAGGGAGCGGGCCCAGTACTTC.

The genes are TRBV12-5 and TRBJ2-1, with 9 nucleotides matching TRBD1. Germline V gene sequence: CDR1 LGHNT, CDR2 FRNRAP. This CDR3 region has 16 residues. V lost 6 bases, J lost 4 bases, and 10 bases stayed unmatched. The CDR3 protein is CASGPSGQGIYNEQFF. The CDR3 bases are TGTGCTAGTGGACCCTCGGGACAGGGTATTTACAATGAGCAGTTCTTC.

The chain employs TRBV19 and TRBJ1-3; a possible D gene is TRBD1 (5 bases). The germline V gene encodes CDR1 LNHDA and CDR2 SQIVND (reference sequence). V shed 7 bases and J shed 2 bases, with 9 bases lying between them. This CDR3 has 13 residues. The CDR3 DNA follows: TGTGCCAGTAAGCAGGGTCCTGGAAACACCATATATTTT. It codes for CASKQGPGNTIYF. The whole variable domain, remainder taken from reference TRBV19 and TRBJ1-3, is DGGITQSPKYLFRKEGQNVTLSCEQNLNHDAMYWYRQDPGQGLRLIYYSQIVNDFQKGDIAEGYSVSREKKESFPLTVTSAQKNPTAFYLCASKQGPGNTIYFGEGSWLTVV.

The chain has TRBV20-1 and TRBJ1-2; 7 positions agree with TRBD1. V was pared by 3 bases and J by 7 bases, with 8 bases of the junction left unmatched. The CDR3 totals 13 residues. Germline assignment: CDR1 DFQATT and CDR2 SNEGSKA (reference sequence). The CDR3: CSASLQAGGGYTF. CDR3 nucleotides: TGCAGTGCTAGTCTGCAGGCAGGGGGTGGCTACACCTTC.

The CDR3 spells CASSQDQSMDTQYF. The CDR3 nucleotides are TGTGCCAGCAGCCAAGACCAATCTATGGATACGCAGTATTTT. This chain links TRBV4-2 with TRBJ2-3; unclear D gene. Germline V lookup: CDR1 LGHNA, CDR2 YNFKEQ. This CDR3 spans 14 amino acids. V was cut by 0 bases and J by 6 bases, with 10 bases left in between.

CDR3 residues: CASSQGGTGTVYEQYF. In nucleotides, the CDR3 is TGCGCCAGCAGCCAAGGAGGGACAGGGACGGTCTACGAGCAGTACTTC. The chain carries TRBV4-1 and TRBJ2-7; 9 bases fit TRBD1. The V segment lost 1 base and the J segment 3 bases; nucleotides outside the gene matches: 7. This CDR3 is built from 16 residues. Per germline, CDR1 MGHRA and CDR2 YSYEKL.

The rearrangement uses TRBV7-3 and TRBJ1-1; D remains ambiguous. V dropped 3 bases and J dropped 2 bases, with 7 bases sitting between them. CDR3 length: 13 residues. The V gene's germline CDR1 is SGHTA and CDR2 FQGTGA. CDR3 DNA sequence: TGTGCCAGCAGCTTTGGCGGCAACACTGAAGCTTTCTTT. Its translation is CASSFGGNTEAFF.

The rearrangement joins TRBV7-9 to TRBJ2-7; the D gene is possibly TRBD1 (6 bases). V gave up 4 bases and J gave up 5 bases, with 12 bases separating them. The CDR3 spans 13 residues. Germline V CDR1 and CDR2: SEHNR, FQNEAQ (reference sequence). The CDR3 DNA is TGTGCCAGCAGCTCCGTCTACAGGGACGAGCAGTACTTC. Protein sequence: CASSSVYRDEQYF.

This sequence joins TRBV7-9 and TRBJ1-1; D is undetermined. The CDR3 loop spans 13 amino acids. The germline gives CDR1 SEHNR, CDR2 FQNEAQ (reference sequence). Deletions cut 1 base from V and 7 bases from J, with 10 bases between. Here the CDR3 DNA reads TGTGCCAGCAGCTTAGGGACTTTGGATGAAGCTTTCTTT. It translates to CASSLGTLDEAFF.